Presented here are 27 T cell receptor beta chains from one specimen sequenced in a study of blood T cell repertoires in COVID-19. Measured with immunoSEQ multiplex PCR; TCRdb has only the in-frame clones, and not every one. The sample carries about 120,000 clones, approximately 90% recorded once. The sample was peripheral blood. The origin of the receptors is a man aged 40-50 years with acute or convalescent COVID-19.

The V and J genes are TRBV19 and TRBJ1-5; 8 bases align to TRBD1. The V and J ends lost 8 bases and 7 bases, in that order; junction bases with no gene match: 10. The CDR3 runs 14 residues. CDR1 and CDR2 (germline): LNHDA, SQIVND (reference sequence). The CDR3 DNA reads as TGTGCCAGTTCAAGGCAGGGGGCTTGGCAGCCCCAGCATTTT. It translates to CASSRQGAWQPQHF.

This chain uses TRBV5-6 with TRBJ2-5; D possibly corresponds to TRBD2 (6 bases). The CDR3 is 13 amino acids. V shed 2 bases and J shed 3 bases, with 8 bases lying between them. The germline V gene has CDR1 SGHDT and CDR2 YYEEEE. The CDR3 here is CASSFGGEETQYF. CDR3 nucleotide sequence: TGTGCCAGCAGCTTTGGCGGGGAAGAGACCCAGTACTTC.

The chain employs TRBV7-9 and TRBJ1-1; D gene unclear. Between the trimmed V and J ends, which lost 1 base and 5 bases, there was a span of 8 bases. Germline CDR1 reads SEHNR; CDR2 reads FQNEAQ (reference sequence). The CDR3 has 13 residues. The DNA of the CDR3 is TGTGCCAGCAGCTTAGTGGAGATAACTGAAGCTTTCTTT. Protein sequence: CASSLVEITEAFF.

The gene calls are TRBV27 and TRBJ2-5; TRBD1 is a possible D gene (5 bases). The CDR3 runs 13 residues. V lost 2 bases and J lost 3, with 7 bases in between. CDR1 is MNHEY and CDR2 is SMNVEV in the germline V gene (reference sequence). The CDR3 DNA reads as TGTGCCAGCAGTTTAAAGGGGAAAGAGACCCAGTACTTC. Protein sequence: CASSLKGKETQYF.

The count of this clone is one. J is TRBJ2-5 and V is TRBV7-6; D gene uncertain. Germline assignment: CDR1 SGHVS and CDR2 FNYEAQ. CDR3 length equals 14 residues. Trimming stripped 2 bases from V and 5 bases from J, with 12 bases between. DNA of the CDR3: TGTGCCAGCAGCTTACCTCGTACGGTGGAGACCCAGTACTTC. Translation gives CASSLPRTVETQYF.

The chain employs TRBV19 and TRBJ1-5; D possibly corresponds to TRBD1 (5 bases). Germline lookup yields CDR1 LNHDA and CDR2 SQIVND (reference sequence). V lost 7 bases to trimming and J lost 0 bases, with 16 bases between them. This CDR3 has 16 residues. CDR3 residues: CASTPGRIYSNQPQHF. The CDR3 DNA follows: TGTGCCAGTACCCCAGGGAGGATTTATAGCAATCAGCCCCAGCATTTT.

The chain carries TRBV7-8 and TRBJ1-2; a weak D match, TRBD1 (6 bases). The V gene's germline CDR1 is SGHVS and CDR2 FQNEAQ. This CDR3 comprises 14 residues. The germline V and J ends were trimmed by 5 bases and 8 bases, with 18 bases remaining between them. CDR3 sequence reads: CASSPDRTRGGYTF. The CDR3 DNA follows: TGTGCCAGCAGCCCAGACAGAACCAGGGGAGGCTACACCTTC.

The V and J genes are TRBV4-1 and TRBJ1-2; no clear D gene. Germline-derived CDR1 and CDR2 are MGHRA and YSYEKL. This CDR3 contains 14 residues. The V gene lost 1 base and the J gene lost 3 bases, with 9 bases spanning the gap. The CDR3 sequence is CASSQGAWDYGYTF. The CDR3 coding sequence is TGCGCCAGCAGCCAAGGGGCCTGGGACTATGGCTACACCTTC.

This clone was counted once. V and J are TRBV5-1 and TRBJ2-7; D might be TRBD1 (6 bases). Trimming pared 0 bases from V and 5 bases from J, leaving 15 bases between. There are 15 residues in the CDR3. Looked up from germline, CDR1 is SGHRS and CDR2 is YFSETQ. CDR3 in amino acids: CASSLEWQGNHEQYF. The CDR3 nucleotides are TGCGCCAGCAGCTTGGAGTGGCAGGGGAACCACGAGCAGTACTTC.

The chain joins TRBV7-9 to TRBJ1-4, with D uncertain. V lost 5 bases to trimming and J lost 5 bases, with 6 bases between them. The CDR3 is 12 amino acids. CDR1 is SEHNR, CDR2 FQNEAQ, per germline (reference sequence). The CDR3 region has the DNA TGTGCCAGCAGCCACTCAAATGAAAAACTGTTTTTT. Translating gives CASSHSNEKLFF.

The chain couples TRBV27 to TRBJ1-1, with D perhaps TRBD1 (5 bases). Deletions cut 3 bases from V and 3 bases from J, with 8 bases between. The V gene's germline CDR1 is MNHEY and CDR2 SMNVEV (reference sequence). The CDR3 is 13 residues long. The CDR3 DNA reads as TGTGCCAGCAGTTTTCCGGGGGACACTGAAGCTTTCTTT. Its translation: CASSFPGDTEAFF.

The chain has TRBV23-1 and TRBJ1-6, with D maybe TRBD1 (6 bases). TRBV23-1 is flagged as an ORF with uncertain function. Between the trimmed V and J ends, which lost 2 bases and 4 bases, there was a span of 30 bases. The CDR3 has 22 residues. The CDR3 sequence: CASSQPRTDGRGGRAYNSPLHF. The CDR3 coding sequence is TGCGCCAGCAGTCAACCTAGGACAGATGGTAGGGGGGGAAGGGCTTATAATTCACCCCTCCACTTT.

This chain connects TRBV27 to TRBJ1-5; maybe TRBD1 (5 bases). Germline loops: CDR1 MNHEY, CDR2 SMNVEV (reference sequence). There are 14 residues in the CDR3. V shed 3 bases and J shed 3 bases, with 9 bases lying between them. The CDR3 nucleotides read TGTGCCAGCAGTTTCAGACAGTACAATCAGCCCCAGCATTTT. Translated, it gives CASSFRQYNQPQHF.

The gene calls are TRBV5-1 and TRBJ2-1, with 11 bases aligning to TRBD2. The V segment lost 4 bases and the J segment 0 bases; nucleotides outside the gene matches: 3. Per the germline V gene, CDR1 is SGHRS and CDR2 is YFSETQ. The CDR3 covers 16 residues. The CDR3 nucleotides are TGCGCCAGCAGCGCGGGGACTAGCGGCTCCTACAATGAGCAGTTCTTC. It codes for CASSAGTSGSYNEQFF.

CDR3 residues: CASSPRVRNEQFF. Written as DNA, the CDR3 is TGTGCCAGCAGTCCCAGGGTAAGAAATGAGCAGTTCTTC. The chain recombines TRBV12-3 or TRBV12-4 with TRBJ2-1; D is possibly TRBD1 (5 bases). Trimming took off 5 bases at V and 7 bases at J, with 12 bases between the two ends. The CDR3 totals 13 residues.

The chain recombines TRBV9 with TRBJ1-1, with D perhaps TRBD1 (5 bases). CDR1 and CDR2 (germline): SGDLS, YYNGEE. The ends were cut back, 1 base at V and 4 bases at J, with 11 bases in the middle. This CDR3 is 14 amino acids long. In nucleotides, the CDR3 is TGTGCCAGCAGCGTACTCGCAGGGCCCACTGAAGCTTTCTTT. Amino acid sequence: CASSVLAGPTEAFF.

The chain's CDR3 is CASSWSQGVGTEAFF. The CDR3, as DNA: TGTGCCAGCAGTTGGTCCCAGGGCGTCGGCACTGAAGCTTTCTTT. V and J are TRBV6-5 and TRBJ1-1, with a weak D call TRBD1 (5 bases). The ends were cut back, 4 bases at V and 4 bases at J, with 16 bases in the middle. The CDR3 length is 15 residues. Per germline, CDR1 MNHEY and CDR2 SVGAGI.

This clone has just a few counts. The chain uses TRBV7-2 and TRBJ1-1; 8 bases agree with TRBD1. Germline assignment: CDR1 SGHTA and CDR2 FQGNSA. This CDR3 has 14 amino acids. V trimming: 5 bases; J trimming: 6 bases; junction bases outside the gene matches: 8. The CDR3 DNA sequence: TGTGCCAGCAGCCTCCAGGACAGGGTAGCTGAAGCTTTCTTT. Amino acid sequence: CASSLQDRVAEAFF.

This chain joins TRBV11-1 and TRBJ1-1; 8 bases agree with TRBD1. The CDR3 is 14 amino acids. V shed 6 bases, J shed 10 bases, and the junction held 13 bases outside the gene matches. Germline CDR1 SGHAT, CDR2 FQDESV (reference sequence). DNA of the CDR3: TGTGCCAGCAGGCCACCGACAGGGGCGTACGGAGCTTTCTTT. It specifies CASRPPTGAYGAFF. The entire variable domain, with the rest obtained from reference TRBV11-1 and TRBJ1-1, is as follows: EAEVAQSPRYKITEKSQAVAFWCDPISGHATLYWYRQILGQGPELLVQFQDESVVDDSQLPKDRFSAERLKGVDSTLKIQPAELGDSAMYLCASRPPTGAYGAFFGQGTRLTVV.

J is TRBJ1-1 and V is TRBV5-6, with D possibly being TRBD1 (6 bases). Germline CDR1 SGHDT, CDR2 YYEEEE. There are 15 residues in the CDR3. The V gene lost 2 bases and the J gene lost 4 bases, with 15 bases spanning the gap. CDR3 DNA sequence: TGTGCCAGCAGCTTACGAAGGGGGTATTTCACTGAAGCTTTCTTT. This translates into CASSLRRGYFTEAFF.

This clone came up a few times. In nucleotides, the CDR3 is TGTGCCAGCAGTTTAGGACCGGGACAGGGGGCATATAGCAATCAGCCCCAGCATTTT. It encodes CASSLGPGQGAYSNQPQHF. The rearrangement joins TRBV27 to TRBJ1-5, with 12 bases aligning to TRBD1. V was pared by 2 bases and J by 0 bases, with 8 bases of the junction left unmatched. CDR3 size: 19 residues. Germline CDR1 reads MNHEY; CDR2 reads SMNVEV (reference sequence).

The genes are TRBV24-1 and TRBJ2-2; 11 positions agree with TRBD2. The CDR3 extends over 17 amino acids. Trimming cost V 4 bases and J 0 bases; bases outside gene matches: 3. Germline CDR1 is KGHDR and CDR2 is SFDVKD. This chain's CDR3 is CATSDRSGRANTGELFF. In nucleotides, the CDR3 is TGTGCCACCAGTGACCGTAGCGGGAGGGCGAACACCGGGGAGCTGTTTTTT.

The chain is built from TRBV24-1 and TRBJ2-3, with TRBD2 matching over 10 bases. This CDR3 has 16 amino acids. J was trimmed by 1 base and V by 3 bases; bases with no gene match: 3. Germline CDR1 is KGHDR and CDR2 is SFDVKD. This CDR3 reads CATSDPGTSGTDTQYF. CDR3 DNA sequence: TGTGCCACCAGTGATCCCGGGACTAGCGGCACAGATACGCAGTATTTT.

The chain carries TRBV6-5 and TRBJ1-3, with D perhaps matching TRBD1 (5 bases). CDR1 is MNHEY and CDR2 is SVGAGI in the germline V gene. The germline V and J ends were trimmed by 5 bases and 0 bases, with 11 bases remaining between them. This CDR3 is 15 amino acids long. CDR3 bases: TGTGCCAGCAGTACAACAGGATTCTCTGGAAACACCATATATTTT. It is translated as CASSTTGFSGNTIYF.

The chain couples TRBV3-1 (or the pseudogene TRBV3-2) to TRBJ1-1; 9 bases agree with TRBD1. This CDR3 spans 17 amino acids. The junction had 7 bases not matched to a gene; V was cut back by 1 base and J by 1 base. Germline CDR1 LGHDT, CDR2 YNNKEL (reference sequence). The CDR3 protein is CASSQVVLGQGNTEAFF. The DNA for the CDR3 is TGTGCCAGCAGCCAAGTGGTGCTGGGACAGGGGAACACTGAAGCTTTCTTT.

This clone has just a few counts. The rearrangement links TRBV10-3 to TRBJ1-1; D remains unclear. CDR3 length: 16 amino acids. Germline-derived CDR1 and CDR2 are ENHRY and SYGVKD. V dropped 5 bases and J dropped 0 bases, with 16 bases sitting between them. The CDR3: CAISRSLRGMNTEAFF. The DNA for the CDR3 is TGTGCCATCAGTAGGAGTTTGCGCGGAATGAACACTGAAGCTTTCTTT.

The gene calls are TRBV11-3 and TRBJ2-1; TRBD2 matches at 14 bases. In germline, CDR1 is SGHNT, CDR2 YENEEA. V trimming: 5 bases; J trimming: 9 bases; junction bases outside the gene matches: 12. This CDR3 contains 17 residues. As DNA, the CDR3 is TGTGCCAGCAGCGACAGACTAGCGGGGGGGGTTTTGGGTGAGCAGTTCTTC. This codes for CASSDRLAGGVLGEQFF.